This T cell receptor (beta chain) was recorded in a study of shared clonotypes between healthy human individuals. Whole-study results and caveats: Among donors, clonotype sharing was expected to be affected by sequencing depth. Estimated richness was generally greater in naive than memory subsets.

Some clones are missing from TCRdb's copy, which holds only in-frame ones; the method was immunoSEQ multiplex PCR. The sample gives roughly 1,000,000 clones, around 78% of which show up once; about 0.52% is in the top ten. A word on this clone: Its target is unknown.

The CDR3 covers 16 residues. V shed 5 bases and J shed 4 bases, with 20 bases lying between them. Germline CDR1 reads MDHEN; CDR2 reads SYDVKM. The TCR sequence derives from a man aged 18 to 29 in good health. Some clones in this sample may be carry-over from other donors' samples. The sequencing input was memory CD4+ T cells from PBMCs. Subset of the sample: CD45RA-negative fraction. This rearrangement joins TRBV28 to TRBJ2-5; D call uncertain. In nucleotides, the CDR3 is TGTGCCAGCAGTCTAACCCGAAATGCCCGGCGAGAGACCCAGTACTTC. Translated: CASSLTRNARRETQYF.